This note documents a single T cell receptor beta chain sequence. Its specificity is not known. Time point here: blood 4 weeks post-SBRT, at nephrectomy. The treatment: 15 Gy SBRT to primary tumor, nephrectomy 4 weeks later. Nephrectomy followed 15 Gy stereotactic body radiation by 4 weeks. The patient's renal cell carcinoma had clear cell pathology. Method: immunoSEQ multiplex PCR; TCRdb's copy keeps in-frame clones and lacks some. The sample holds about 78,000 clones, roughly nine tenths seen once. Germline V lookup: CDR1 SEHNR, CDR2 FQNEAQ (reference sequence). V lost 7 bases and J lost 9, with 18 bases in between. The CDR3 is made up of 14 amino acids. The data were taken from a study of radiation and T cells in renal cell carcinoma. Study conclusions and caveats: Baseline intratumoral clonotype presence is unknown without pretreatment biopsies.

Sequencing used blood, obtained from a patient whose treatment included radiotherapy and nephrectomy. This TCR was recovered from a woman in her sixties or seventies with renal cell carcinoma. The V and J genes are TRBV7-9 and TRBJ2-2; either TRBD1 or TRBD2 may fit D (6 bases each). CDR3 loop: CASITGAHQRELFF. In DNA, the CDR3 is TGTGCCAGCATAACGGGGGCCCATCAGCGGGAGCTGTTTTTT. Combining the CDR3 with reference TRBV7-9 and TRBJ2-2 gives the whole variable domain DTGVSQNPRHKITKRGQNVTFRCDPISEHNRLYWYRQTLGQGPEFLTYFQNEAQLEKSRLLSDRFSAERPKGSFSTLEIQRTEQGDSAMYLCASITGAHQRELFFGEGSRLTVL.